Below, one T cell receptor (beta chain) is given with its context. Its antigen is unknown. No per-base quality is available; no much larger clone lies one base away. The immunoSEQ Assay, a bias-controlled multiplex PCR, was used to amplify TCRbeta CDR3 regions from genomic DNA. Per the original workflow: Nucleated cell counts per sample were estimated from amplification of reference gene primers within the assay. Sequence reads were collapsed and filtered to measure the absolute abundance of every unique TCRbeta CDR3 rearrangement. For each sample, productive Simpson clonality was calculated as the square root of Simpson's diversity index across productive rearrangements. This immuneACCESS table, as held by TCRdb, lists in-frame sequences with V and J called but not all clones. Of the missing ones, under half trace to an unresolved V gene in checked studies; the others have no known cause. V and J calls and clone size come straight from that table; D and trimming were deduced from the DNA. The sample profile shows roughly 45,000 clones; roughly 80% of them were found once. The top ten constitute 25% to 35% of the sample.

The entry originates in a study of blood T cell repertoires in COVID-19 (dated by TCRdb to the early 2020s). As for the study more broadly: Samples from collaborators originated in the United States, Italy and Spain and spanned both the acute and convalescent phases of COVID-19. The samples were drawn from the first 160 participants of the ongoing ImmuneRACE study and from 1,254 subjects provided by 6 global collaborators. The dataset comprised deeply sampled blood TCRbeta repertoires from subjects exposed to, actively infected with, or recovered from COVID-19. The repertoires were made available in a free public database intended to serve as a resource for research on the immune response to SARS-CoV-2. The prospective study material was composed of cDNA or gDNA derived from T cells, B-cell-depleted T cells, or PBMCs. HLA class I and class II types, where available, came from metadata supplied by the sample provider rather than from assay-based typing. The sample metadata nearly always contained a de-identified subject ID, COVID-19 status, age in years and sex. Results and caveats for the whole study, not just this receptor: The quantity of clinical and demographic metadata differed by source and by participant and was supplied without curation.

The CDR3 contains 12 residues, cysteine and phenylalanine counted. Only the CDR3 DNA is retained, 36 bases long and in frame from the first base. V drops 7 bases and J drops 5 bases, leaving 11 bases in between. CDR1 MNHNY and CDR2 SVGAGI are derived from the germline V gene (reference sequence). Collaborating institutions collected whole blood in K2EDTA tubes following their own protocols. For TCRbeta analysis, collaborators shipped samples in one of three forms: frozen whole blood, isolated PBMCs, or DNA extracted from either of those sample types. The receptor's source is a woman in her sixties or seventies with acute or convalescent COVID-19. The source material was peripheral blood. The rearranged chain carries TRBV6-6 and TRBJ1-1, with a tentative D gene TRBD1 over 5 matching bases. The DNA reads as follows: TGTGCCAGCAAAAGGGAGGGGACTGAAGCTTTCTTT. Its protein reads: CASKREGTEAFF.